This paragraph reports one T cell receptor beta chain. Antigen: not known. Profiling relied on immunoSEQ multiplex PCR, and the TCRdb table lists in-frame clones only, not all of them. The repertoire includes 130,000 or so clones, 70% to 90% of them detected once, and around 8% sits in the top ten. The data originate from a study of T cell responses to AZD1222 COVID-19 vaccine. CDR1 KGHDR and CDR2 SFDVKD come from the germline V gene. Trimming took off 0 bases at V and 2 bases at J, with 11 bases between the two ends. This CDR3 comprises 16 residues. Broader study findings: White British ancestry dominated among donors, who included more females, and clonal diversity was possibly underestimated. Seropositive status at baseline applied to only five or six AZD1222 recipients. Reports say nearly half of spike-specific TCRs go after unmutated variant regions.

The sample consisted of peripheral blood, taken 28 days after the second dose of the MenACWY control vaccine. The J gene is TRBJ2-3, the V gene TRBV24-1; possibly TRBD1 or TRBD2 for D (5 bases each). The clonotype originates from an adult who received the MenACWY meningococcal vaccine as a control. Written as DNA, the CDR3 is TGTGCCACCAGTGATTTGCAGAGGGGATCCACAGATACGCAGTATTTT. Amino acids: CATSDLQRGSTDTQYF.